Detailed here is one T cell receptor (beta chain). V dropped 1 base and J dropped 2 bases, with 6 bases sitting between them. The CDR3 contains 13 residues. CDR1 is SGHRS and CDR2 is YFSETQ in the germline V gene. As processed by the authors: By means of reference gene primer amplification, nucleated cell counts were estimated. Repertoires were generated with immunoSEQ multiplex PCR, while TCRdb's copy carries only in-frame clones and drops some. V, J and clone size are taken as reported in that table, and D and trimming were inferred from the DNA itself. The sample includes over 45,000 clones, roughly four fifths of them seen just once. The data were obtained in a study of blood T cell repertoires in COVID-19. At the level of the study: The samples span acute and convalescent COVID-19 from the United States, Italy and Spain. T cells, B-cell-depleted T cells, or PBMCs supplied cDNA or gDNA.

The receptor was isolated from a man aged 40-49 years with acute or convalescent COVID-19. Sequencing was performed on peripheral blood. This sequence joins TRBV5-1 and TRBJ2-5, with D possibly matching TRBD1 (5 bases). CDR3 loop: CASSLPGQETQYF. CDR3 DNA: TGCGCCAGCAGCTTGCCAGGGCAAGAGACCCAGTACTTC.